The entry below describes one T cell receptor beta chain. The target antigen is unknown. The same CDR3 arises from other DNA sequences in this sample as well. These data come from a study of cytomegalovirus exposure and HLA in healthy donors. Findings of the study overall: Reportedly, a later analysis found an Asian-associated ancestry cluster had fewer N-insertions than the approximately 700-donor mean. The study designated 150 or so TCR beta chains cytomegalovirus-associated.

Primers: 60 Vbeta forward and 13 Jbeta reverse. The repertoire was sequenced with immunoSEQ multiplex PCR; TCRdb's copy has only in-frame clones and lacks some. This repertoire includes some 200,000 clones. The CDR3 sequence is 14 residues long. Trimming left V 3 bases short and J 4 bases short, with 13 bases between. Germline V lookup: CDR1 SGHRS, CDR2 YFSETQ. The receptor comes from a woman between 18 and 29 years old in good health and CMV-seropositive. The chain joins TRBV5-1 to TRBJ1-1; possible D gene TRBD1, 5 bases. Sequenced: PBMCs. This CDR3 is CASSSKTGGTEAFF. The CDR3 DNA is TGCGCCAGCAGCTCGAAGACGGGGGGCACTGAAGCTTTCTTT.